The sequence of this T cell receptor (beta chain) was determined in a study of blood T cell repertoires in COVID-19. The table came from immunoSEQ multiplex PCR; TCRdb's copy has only in-frame clones and leaves some out. Of a few hundred thousand clones in the sample, roughly nine tenths were seen once. CDR3 size: 16 residues. Germline CDR1 reads SGHNT; CDR2 reads YENEEA. Losses at the gene ends were 4 bases for V and 5 bases for J; bases not matched to a gene: 7. The sample taken for sequencing was PBMCs or T cells enriched from blood (not recorded which). The chain recombines TRBV11-3 with TRBJ2-3; 12 bases match TRBD1. The receptor was derived from a woman between 35 and 50 years old who had been exposed to COVID-19. The CDR3 region is CASSSWGQGALDTQYF. In DNA form, the CDR3 reads TGTGCCAGCAGCTCCTGGGGACAGGGGGCATTAGATACGCAGTATTTT.